These 23 T cell receptor beta chains share one sample of origin, sequenced in a study of T cell responses to AZD1222 COVID-19 vaccine. Generated by immunoSEQ multiplex PCR, the TCRdb table keeps only in-frame clones and is missing some. The repertoire consists of 100,000 to 150,000 clones, with over 70% occurring once and the leading ten covering roughly 5.4%. Sequencing used peripheral blood, obtained on day 0 of AZD1222 vaccination. All receptors derive from an adult in good health.

The J gene is TRBJ2-7, the V gene TRBV5-1; D is uncertain. Trimming left V 0 bases short and J 2 bases short, with 9 bases between. Germline lookup yields CDR1 SGHRS and CDR2 YFSETQ. The CDR3 loop spans 14 amino acids. The DNA of the CDR3 is TGCGCCAGCAGCTTGGACAGCTGGGCCTACGAGCAGTACTTC. Its protein is CASSLDSWAYEQYF.

The chain couples TRBV7-4 to TRBJ1-1, with D hard to call. The CDR3 runs to 14 residues. CDR1 is SGHVT and CDR2 is SQSDAQ in the germline V gene. Between the trimmed V and J ends, which lost 3 bases and 7 bases, there was a span of 15 bases. CDR3 in amino acids: CASSFCTIYDEAFF. The CDR3 coding sequence is TGTGCCAGCAGCTTCTGTACGATTTATGATGAAGCTTTCTTT.

This chain links TRBV10-2 with TRBJ1-1, with D unresolved. V was clipped by 7 bases and J by 6 bases, with 9 bases between them. The CDR3 extends over 11 amino acids. Germline V CDR1 and CDR2: WSHSY, SAAADI. The CDR3: CASMGFPEAFF. The CDR3 DNA reads as TGCGCCAGCATGGGGTTTCCTGAAGCTTTCTTT.

The rearrangement joins TRBV9 to TRBJ1-3; a weak D match, TRBD1 (5 bases). Between the trimmed V and J ends, which lost 4 bases and 0 bases, there was a span of 14 bases. CDR3 length: 16 residues. Per the germline V gene, CDR1 is SGDLS and CDR2 is YYNGEE. CDR3 protein: CASSFSTGLSGNTIYF. CDR3 DNA: TGTGCCAGCAGCTTTTCAACAGGCCTCTCTGGAAACACCATATATTTT.

The rearrangement joins TRBV10-1 to TRBJ1-1; D gene uncertain. This CDR3 comprises 15 residues. Germline loops: CDR1 WNHNN, CDR2 SYGVQD (reference sequence). The V end was cut by 0 bases, the J end by 2 bases, with 10 bases between. The CDR3 sequence is CASSESRTGNTEAFF. CDR3 nucleotides: TGCGCCAGCAGTGAGTCGAGGACGGGAAACACTGAAGCTTTCTTT.

V usage is TRBV5-1 and J usage is TRBJ2-5; 12 bases fit TRBD2. V gave up 0 bases and J gave up 5 bases; unmatched junction bases: 5. Germline CDR1 SGHRS, CDR2 YFSETQ. The CDR3 length is 16 residues. CDR3 sequence reads: CASSLGLAGGSETQYF. Here the CDR3 DNA reads TGCGCCAGCAGCTTGGGGCTAGCGGGAGGGTCGGAGACCCAGTACTTC.

This chain connects TRBV28 to TRBJ2-2; 8 bases map to TRBD1. The germline V gene encodes CDR1 MDHEN and CDR2 SYDVKM. With V trimmed by 3 bases and J by 1 base, 1 base remained unmatched. The CDR3 contains 15 residues. CDR3 in amino acids: CASSFDRGNTGELFF. The CDR3 region has the DNA TGTGCCAGCAGTTTCGACAGGGGGAACACCGGGGAGCTGTTTTTT.

V gene TRBV29-1 combines with J gene TRBJ2-7; no clear D gene. V was trimmed by 0 bases and J by 0 bases, leaving 15 bases between them. The CDR3 runs 16 residues. The V gene's germline CDR1 is SQVTM and CDR2 ANQGSEA. This CDR3 is CSVEDQRGTSSYEQYF. The CDR3 bases are TGCAGCGTTGAAGATCAGCGCGGTACCAGCTCCTACGAGCAGTACTTC.

The chain carries TRBV5-6 and TRBJ1-3; 7 bases are a match to TRBD1. The V and J ends lost 4 bases and 4 bases, in that order; junction bases with no gene match: 11. CDR1 and CDR2 (germline): SGHDT, YYEEEE. This CDR3 has 16 residues. The DNA of the CDR3 is TGTGCCAGCAGCGCAACGGGACAGAATAGGGGAAACACCATATATTTT. Translation gives CASSATGQNRGNTIYF.

This rearrangement joins TRBV2 to TRBJ1-6; D remains ambiguous. Germline loops: CDR1 SNHLY, CDR2 FYNNEI. The CDR3 totals 11 residues. V dropped 2 bases and J dropped 10 bases, with 3 bases sitting between them. CDR3 residues: CASSEHSPLHF. The CDR3 DNA reads as TGTGCCAGCAGTGAACACTCACCCCTCCACTTT.

This chain links TRBV5-8 with TRBJ2-5; 8 positions agree with TRBD1. This CDR3 is 15 amino acids long. CDR1 is SGHTS and CDR2 is YDEGEE in the germline V gene. Germline trimming cut 4 bases from V and 5 bases from J; bases unmatched to any gene: 10. CDR3 in DNA: TGTGCCAGCAGCCCAGGACAGGGAAGGTACGAGACCCAGTACTTC. Encoded protein: CASSPGQGRYETQYF.

The genes are TRBV5-6 and TRBJ1-6; 7 nucleotides align to TRBD1. Trimming removed 0 bases from V and 6 bases from J; junction bases left unmatched: 3. Germline V CDR1 and CDR2: SGHDT, YYEEEE. The CDR3 extends over 15 amino acids. CDR3 region: CASSLGDRFNSPLHF. The CDR3 DNA follows: TGTGCCAGCAGCTTGGGGGACAGATTTAATTCACCCCTCCACTTT.

The chain recombines TRBV4-1 with TRBJ1-1, with D hard to call. Per germline, CDR1 MGHRA and CDR2 YSYEKL. Trimming removed 4 bases at V and 4 bases at J, with 13 bases between. This CDR3 region has 14 residues. This chain's CDR3 is CASSLIGRITEAFF. The DNA for the CDR3 is TGCGCCAGCAGCCTCATAGGACGGATCACTGAAGCTTTCTTT.

The chain joins TRBV7-9 to TRBJ1-3; the match to TRBD1 covers 8 bases. V trimming: 4 bases; J trimming: 2 bases; junction bases outside the gene matches: 4. CDR3 length: 15 residues. Germline loops: CDR1 SEHNR, CDR2 FQNEAQ (reference sequence). The CDR3 DNA reads TGTGCCAGCAGCTCCCCGACAGGGGCTGGAAACACCATATATTTT. Translated: CASSSPTGAGNTIYF.

V is TRBV27 and J is TRBJ2-5; 7 bases match TRBD1. V lost 0 bases, J lost 7 bases, and 11 bases stayed unmatched. Germline V gene sequence: CDR1 MNHEY, CDR2 SMNVEV (reference sequence). This CDR3 spans 16 amino acids. The CDR3 sequence: CASSLSSGTGVATQYF. The CDR3 DNA sequence: TGTGCCAGCAGTTTATCATCCGGAACAGGGGTTGCGACCCAGTACTTC.

The table lists this clone with a count of one. The chain carries TRBV2 and TRBJ1-2; D unresolved. The CDR3 contains 16 residues. The V gene lost 7 bases and the J gene lost 5 bases, with 23 bases spanning the gap. In germline, CDR1 is SNHLY, CDR2 FYNNEI. The CDR3 region is CASKPRLLPVLYGYTF. As DNA, the CDR3 is TGTGCCAGCAAGCCCCGATTGTTACCGGTGTTATATGGCTACACCTTC. The full variable domain, with the rest looked up from reference TRBV2 and TRBJ1-2, is EPEVTQTPSHQVTQMGQEVILRCVPISNHLYFYWYRQILGQKVEFLVSFYNNEISEKSEIFDDQFSVERPDGSNFTLKIRSTKLEDSAMYFCASKPRLLPVLYGYTFGSGTRLTVV.

This chain links TRBV19 with TRBJ1-2; 12 nucleotides align to TRBD1. V shed 9 bases and J 5 bases; nucleotides not matched to a gene: 10. Germline V CDR1 and CDR2: LNHDA, SQIVND (reference sequence). The CDR3 spans 15 residues. CDR3 nucleotides: TGTGCCAGCCGACCGGGACAGGGGGCTGGATATGGCTACACCTTC. This codes for CASRPGQGAGYGYTF.

The V call is TRBV7-8, the J call TRBJ1-6; D gene ambiguous. Germline lookup yields CDR1 SGHVS and CDR2 FQNEAQ. Trimming left V 3 bases short and J 3 bases short, with 9 bases between. CDR3 length equals 15 residues. The CDR3 reads CASSLDRDYNSPLHF. The CDR3 bases are TGTGCCAGCAGCTTGGACCGGGACTATAATTCACCCCTCCACTTT.

The V and J genes are TRBV6-5 and TRBJ1-1, with D maybe TRBD1 (6 bases). V was pared by 10 bases and J by 0 bases, with 18 bases between. Per the germline V gene, CDR1 is MNHEY and CDR2 is SVGAGI. The CDR3 spans 15 residues. CDR3 DNA sequence: TGTGCCACCAAAAAAGCGGGACATATGAACACTGAAGCTTTCTTT. Encoded protein: CATKKAGHMNTEAFF.

V is TRBV2 and J is TRBJ2-7; D may match TRBD1 or TRBD2 (6 bases each). The CDR3 spans 15 residues. Germline-derived CDR1 and CDR2 are SNHLY and FYNNEI. With 6 bases removed from V and 2 bases from J, the gap between germline ends came to 17 bases. The CDR3 region is CASRRGAGRPYEQYF. CDR3 DNA: TGTGCCAGCAGGAGGGGGGCCGGGCGGCCCTACGAGCAGTACTTC. The complete variable domain, with remaining parts taken from reference TRBV2 and TRBJ2-7, reads EPEVTQTPSHQVTQMGQEVILRCVPISNHLYFYWYRQILGQKVEFLVSFYNNEISEKSEIFDDQFSVERPDGSNFTLKIRSTKLEDSAMYFCASRRGAGRPYEQYFGPGTRLTVT.

J is TRBJ1-2 and V is TRBV5-1; D is unclear. Germline V gene data show CDR1 as SGHRS and CDR2 as YFSETQ. Trimming took off 2 bases at V and 4 bases at J, with 9 bases between the two ends. The CDR3 runs 13 residues. The CDR3 here is CASSLGILYGYTF. CDR3 in DNA: TGCGCCAGCAGCTTAGGGATCCTCTATGGCTACACCTTC.

The chain has TRBV29-1 and TRBJ2-3, with D possibly matching TRBD2 (6 bases). The CDR3 has 15 residues. Looked up from germline, CDR1 is SQVTM and CDR2 is ANQGSEA. Trimming cost V 3 bases and J 3 bases, with 16 bases left between them. CDR3 DNA: TGCAGCGTTGAGGAGAGCGGGCCGAGGACAGATACGCAGTATTTT. The encoded protein is CSVEESGPRTDTQYF.

This chain uses TRBV10-3 with TRBJ2-1, with TRBD2 matching over 16 bases. The CDR3 spans 17 residues. Unmatched junction bases numbered 4, after V lost 0 bases and J lost 8 bases. Germline V gene lookup returns CDR1 ENHRY and CDR2 SYGVKD. CDR3 protein: CAISESGTSGGAHEQFF. DNA of the CDR3: TGTGCCATCAGTGAGTCTGGGACTAGCGGGGGGGCCCATGAGCAGTTCTTC.